This TCR beta chain was documented in a study of shared clonotypes between healthy human individuals. From CD4+ cells came CD45RA+ naive and CD45RA-negative memory subsets. Study results and caveats: Apart from blood, nothing was sampled; tissue repertoires likely differ. Generally, naive subsets came out with larger estimated richness than memory subsets.

Method: immunoSEQ multiplex PCR; TCRdb's copy keeps in-frame clones and lacks some. In the table there are 2,500,000 or so clones, 80% to 95% of which are singletons. In regard to this clone: Its antigen is as yet unknown. The identical CDR3 is also encoded by other nucleotide sequences in the sample.

Trimming removed 6 bases from V and 1 base from J, with 9 bases in between. This CDR3 comprises 13 residues. Per the germline V gene, CDR1 is MNHEY and CDR2 is SMNVEV (reference sequence). The rearrangement links TRBV27 to TRBJ1-1; D perhaps matches TRBD1 (5 bases). The sequenced sample consisted of naive CD4+ T cells from PBMCs. Sample subset: CD45RA+ positively selected. The sequence came from a man between 18 and 35 years old in good health. Some clones in this sample may be carry-over from other donors' samples. The CDR3 region is CASRGTGNTEAFF. In DNA, the CDR3 is TGTGCCAGCAGGGGGACGGGGAACACTGAAGCTTTCTTT.